This T cell receptor (beta chain) originates from a study of shared clonotypes between healthy human individuals. Libraries were prepared by immunoSEQ multiplex PCR; TCRdb keeps only in-frame clonotypes and omits some of them. The repertoire includes about 2 million clones, over 85% of them detected once, and roughly 0.13% sits in the top ten. This CDR3 region has 16 residues. The ends were cut back, 5 bases at V and 1 base at J, with 12 bases in the middle. Germline V gene sequence: CDR1 SGHVS, CDR2 FNYEAQ. The chain recombines TRBV7-6 with TRBJ2-6; TRBD2 is a possible D gene (5 bases). The specimen sequenced was naive CD4+ T cells sorted from blood. Subset here: CD45RA+ positively selected. The sequence came from a young man in good health. The CDR3 region has the DNA TGTGCCAGCAGCCCCATGCCGGGATCTGGGGCCAACGTCCTGACTTTC. Protein: CASSPMPGSGANVLTF.